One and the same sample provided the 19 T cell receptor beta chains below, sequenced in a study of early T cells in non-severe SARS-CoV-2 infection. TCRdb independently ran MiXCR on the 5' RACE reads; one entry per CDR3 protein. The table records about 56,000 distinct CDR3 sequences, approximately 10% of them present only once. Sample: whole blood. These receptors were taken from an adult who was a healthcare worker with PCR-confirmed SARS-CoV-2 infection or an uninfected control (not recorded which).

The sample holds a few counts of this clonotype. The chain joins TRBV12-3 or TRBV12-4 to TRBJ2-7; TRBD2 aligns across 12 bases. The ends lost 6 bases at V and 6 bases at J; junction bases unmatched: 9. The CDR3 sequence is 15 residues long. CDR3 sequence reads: CASRSTSGSLSEQYF. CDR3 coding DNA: TGTGCCAGCAGGTCGACTAGCGGGAGCCTCAGCGAGCAGTACTTC.

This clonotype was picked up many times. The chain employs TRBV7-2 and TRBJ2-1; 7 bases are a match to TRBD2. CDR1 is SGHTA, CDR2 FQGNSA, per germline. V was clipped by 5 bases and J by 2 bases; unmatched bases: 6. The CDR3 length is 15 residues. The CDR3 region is CASSLLAGAYNEQFF. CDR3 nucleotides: TGTGCCAGCAGCCTTTTGGCGGGGGCCTACAATGAGCAGTTCTTC. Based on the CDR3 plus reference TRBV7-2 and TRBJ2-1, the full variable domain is GAGVSQSPSNKVTEKGKDVELRCDPISGHTALYWYRQSLGQGLEFLIYFQGNSAPDKSGLPSDRFSAERTGGSVSTLTIQRTQQEDSAVYLCASSLLAGAYNEQFFGPGTRLTVL.

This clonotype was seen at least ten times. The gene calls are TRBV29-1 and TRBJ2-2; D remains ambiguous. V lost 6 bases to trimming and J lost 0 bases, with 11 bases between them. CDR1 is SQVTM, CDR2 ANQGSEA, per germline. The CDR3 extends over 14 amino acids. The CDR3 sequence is CSVRRLANTGELFF. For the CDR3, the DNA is TGCAGCGTCCGGAGACTCGCGAACACCGGGGAGCTGTTTTTT.

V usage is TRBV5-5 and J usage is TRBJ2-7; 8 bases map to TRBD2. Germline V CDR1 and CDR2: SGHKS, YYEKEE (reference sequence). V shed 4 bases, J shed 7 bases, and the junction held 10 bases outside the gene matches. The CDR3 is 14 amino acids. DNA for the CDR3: TGTGCCAGCAGCCTTTGGACTAGCAAGGAGGAGCAGTACTTC. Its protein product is CASSLWTSKEEQYF.

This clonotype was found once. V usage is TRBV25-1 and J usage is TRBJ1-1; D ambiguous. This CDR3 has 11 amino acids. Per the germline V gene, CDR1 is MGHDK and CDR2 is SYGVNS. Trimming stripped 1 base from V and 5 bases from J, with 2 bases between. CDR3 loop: CASSEWTEAFF. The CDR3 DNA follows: TGTGCCAGCAGTGAATGGACTGAAGCTTTCTTT.

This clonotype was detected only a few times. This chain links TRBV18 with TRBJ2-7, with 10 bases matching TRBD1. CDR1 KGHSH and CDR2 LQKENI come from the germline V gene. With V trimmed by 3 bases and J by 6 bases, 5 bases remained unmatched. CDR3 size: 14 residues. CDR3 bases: TGTGCCAGCTCACCGTTAGGGACAGGGGCCGAGCAGTACTTC. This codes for CASSPLGTGAEQYF.

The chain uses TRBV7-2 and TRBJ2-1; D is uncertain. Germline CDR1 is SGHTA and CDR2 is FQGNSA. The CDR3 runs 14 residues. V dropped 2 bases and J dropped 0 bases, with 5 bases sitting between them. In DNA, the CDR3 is TGTGCCAGCAGCTTACGTATCTCCTACAATGAGCAGTTCTTC. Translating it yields CASSLRISYNEQFF.

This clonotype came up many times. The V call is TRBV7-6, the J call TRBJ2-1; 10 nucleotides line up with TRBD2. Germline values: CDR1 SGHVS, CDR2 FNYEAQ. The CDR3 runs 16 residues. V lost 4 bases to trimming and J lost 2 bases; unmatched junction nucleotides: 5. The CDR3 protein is CASSSSGSITYNEQFF. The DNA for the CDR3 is TGTGCCAGCAGCTCTAGCGGGAGTATCACCTACAATGAGCAGTTCTTC.

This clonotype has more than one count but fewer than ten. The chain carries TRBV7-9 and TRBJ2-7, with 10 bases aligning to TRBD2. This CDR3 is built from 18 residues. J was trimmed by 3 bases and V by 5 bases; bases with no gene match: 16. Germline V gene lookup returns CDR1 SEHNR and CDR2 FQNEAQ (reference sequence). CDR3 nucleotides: TGTGCCAGCAGCCCCACTAGCGGGATTCATTCGACTTACTACGAGCAGTACTTC. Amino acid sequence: CASSPTSGIHSTYYEQYF.

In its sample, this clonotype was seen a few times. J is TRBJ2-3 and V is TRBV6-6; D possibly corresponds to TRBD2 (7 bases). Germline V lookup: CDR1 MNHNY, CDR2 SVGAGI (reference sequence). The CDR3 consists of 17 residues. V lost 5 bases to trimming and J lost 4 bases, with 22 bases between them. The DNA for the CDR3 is TGTGCCAGCAGTAGGGCGGGAGCTTCCCCAGGGGCAGATACGCAGTATTTT. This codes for CASSRAGASPGADTQYF.

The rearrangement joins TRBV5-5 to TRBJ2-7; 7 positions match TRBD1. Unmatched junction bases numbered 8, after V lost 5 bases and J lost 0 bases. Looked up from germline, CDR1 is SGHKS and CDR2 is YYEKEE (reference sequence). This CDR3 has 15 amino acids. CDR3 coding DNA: TGTGCCAGCAGGAGTGACAGGGACGCCTCCTACGAGCAGTACTTC. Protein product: CASRSDRDASYEQYF.

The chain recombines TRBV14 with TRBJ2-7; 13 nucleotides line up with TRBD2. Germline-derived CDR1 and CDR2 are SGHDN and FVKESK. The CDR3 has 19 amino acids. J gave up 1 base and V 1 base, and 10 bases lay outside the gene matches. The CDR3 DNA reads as TGTGCCAGCAGCCAAGTTCGACTAGCGGGAGGTCTTTATTCCTACGAGCAGTACTTC. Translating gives CASSQVRLAGGLYSYEQYF.

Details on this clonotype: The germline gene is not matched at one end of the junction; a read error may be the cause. CDR3 in DNA: TGTGCCAACAGCAAGATGTGGGAGCAGTTCTTC. This translates into CANSKMWEQFF. The gene calls are TRBV5-8 and TRBJ2-1; D gene uncertain. The length of the CDR3 is 11 residues. Germline assignment: CDR1 SGHTS and CDR2 YDEGEE. Full variable domain (rest looked up from reference TRBV5-8 and TRBJ2-1): EAGVTQSPTHLIKTRGQQATLRCSPISGHTSVYWYQQALGLGLQFLLWYDEGEERNRGNFPPRFSGRQFPNYSSELNVNALELEDSALYLCANSKMWEQFFGPGTRLTVL.

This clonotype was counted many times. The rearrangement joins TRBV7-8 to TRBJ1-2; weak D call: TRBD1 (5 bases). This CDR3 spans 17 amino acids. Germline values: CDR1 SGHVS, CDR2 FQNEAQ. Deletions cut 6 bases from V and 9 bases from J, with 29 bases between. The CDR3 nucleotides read TGTGCCAGCAGTCCAGGGAGGGCCAGCACTCGTCACAGGAGCTACACCTTC. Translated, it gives CASSPGRASTRHRSYTF.

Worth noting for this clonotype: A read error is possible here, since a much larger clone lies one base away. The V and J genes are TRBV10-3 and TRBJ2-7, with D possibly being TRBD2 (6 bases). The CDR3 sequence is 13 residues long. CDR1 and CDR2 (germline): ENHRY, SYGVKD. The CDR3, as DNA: TGTGTCACGCGCGGCGGGATAGTATACGAGCAGTACTTC. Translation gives CVTRGGIVYEQYF.

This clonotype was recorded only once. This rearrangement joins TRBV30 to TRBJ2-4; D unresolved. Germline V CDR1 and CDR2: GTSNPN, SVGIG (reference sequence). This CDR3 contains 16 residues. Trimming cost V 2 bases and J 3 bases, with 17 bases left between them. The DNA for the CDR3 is TGTGCCTGGAGTTCGGGTCTCGCCCGTGGCAAAAACATTCAGTACTTC. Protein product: CAWSSGLARGKNIQYF. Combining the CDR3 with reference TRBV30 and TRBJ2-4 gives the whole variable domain SQTIHQWPATLVQPVGSPLSLECTVEGTSNPNLYWYRQAAGRGLQLLFYSVGIGQISSEVPQNLSASRPQDRQFILSSKKLLLSDSGFYLCAWSSGLARGKNIQYFGAGTRLSVL.

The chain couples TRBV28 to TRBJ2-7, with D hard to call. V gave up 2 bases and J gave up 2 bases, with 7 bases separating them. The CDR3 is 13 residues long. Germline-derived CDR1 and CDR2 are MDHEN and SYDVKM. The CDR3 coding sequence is TGTGCCAGCAGTTTAAGTGAGGCCTACGAGCAGTACTTC. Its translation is CASSLSEAYEQYF. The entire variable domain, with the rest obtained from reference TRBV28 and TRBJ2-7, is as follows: DVKVTQSSRYLVKRTGEKVFLECVQDMDHENMFWYRQDPGLGLRLIYFSYDVKMKEKGDIPEGYSVSREKKERFSLILESASTNQTSMYLCASSLSEAYEQYFGPGTRLTVT.

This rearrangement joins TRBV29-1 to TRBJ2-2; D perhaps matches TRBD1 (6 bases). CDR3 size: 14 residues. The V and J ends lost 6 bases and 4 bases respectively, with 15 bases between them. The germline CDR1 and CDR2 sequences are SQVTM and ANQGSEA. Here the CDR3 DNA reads TGCAGCGTCGGGGACACGGGCCTCACCGGGGAGCTGTTTTTT. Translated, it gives CSVGDTGLTGELFF.

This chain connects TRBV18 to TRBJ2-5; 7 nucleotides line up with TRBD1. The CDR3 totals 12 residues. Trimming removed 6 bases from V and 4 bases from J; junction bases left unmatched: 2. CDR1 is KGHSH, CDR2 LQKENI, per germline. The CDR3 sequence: CASSRDRETQYF. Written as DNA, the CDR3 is TGTGCCAGCTCCCGGGACAGAGAGACCCAGTACTTC.